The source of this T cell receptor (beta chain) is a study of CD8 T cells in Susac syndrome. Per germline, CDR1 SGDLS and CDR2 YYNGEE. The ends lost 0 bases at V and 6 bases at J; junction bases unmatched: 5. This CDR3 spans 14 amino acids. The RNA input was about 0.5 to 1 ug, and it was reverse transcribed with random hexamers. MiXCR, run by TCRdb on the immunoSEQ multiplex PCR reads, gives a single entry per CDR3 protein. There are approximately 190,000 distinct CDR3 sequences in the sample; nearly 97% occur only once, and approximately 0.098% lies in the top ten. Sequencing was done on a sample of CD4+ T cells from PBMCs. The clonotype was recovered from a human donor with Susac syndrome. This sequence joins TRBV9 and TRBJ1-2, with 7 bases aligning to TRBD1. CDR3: CASSVGDSVNGYTF. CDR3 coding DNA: TGTGCCAGCAGCGTAGGGGACAGTGTAAATGGCTACACCTTC.